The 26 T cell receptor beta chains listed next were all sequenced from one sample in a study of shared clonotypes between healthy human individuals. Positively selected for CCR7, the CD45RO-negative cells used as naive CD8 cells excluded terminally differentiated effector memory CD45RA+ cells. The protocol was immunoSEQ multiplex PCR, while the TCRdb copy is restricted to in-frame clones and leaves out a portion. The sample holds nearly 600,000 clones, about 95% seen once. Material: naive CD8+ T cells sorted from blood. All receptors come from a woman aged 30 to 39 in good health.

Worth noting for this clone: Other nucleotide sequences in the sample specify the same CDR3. DNA of the CDR3: TGTGCCAGCAGTTTAGCAGTTAACACTGAAGCTTTCTTT. Translation gives CASSLAVNTEAFF. V gene TRBV28 combines with J gene TRBJ1-1, with D hard to call. Germline V gene lookup returns CDR1 MDHEN and CDR2 SYDVKM. This CDR3 contains 13 residues. V was shortened by 2 bases and J by 2 bases, with 6 bases between the two germline ends.

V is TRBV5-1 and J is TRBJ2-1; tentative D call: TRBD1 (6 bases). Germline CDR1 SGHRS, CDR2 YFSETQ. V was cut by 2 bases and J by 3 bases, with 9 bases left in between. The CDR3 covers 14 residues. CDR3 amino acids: CASSLQGGYNEQFF. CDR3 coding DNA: TGCGCCAGCAGCTTACAGGGCGGCTACAATGAGCAGTTCTTC.

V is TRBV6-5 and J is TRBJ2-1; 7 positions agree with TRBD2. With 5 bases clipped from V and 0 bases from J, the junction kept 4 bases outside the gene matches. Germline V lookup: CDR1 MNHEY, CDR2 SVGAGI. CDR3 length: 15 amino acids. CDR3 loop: CASSPSGFSYNEQFF. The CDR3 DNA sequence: TGTGCCAGCAGTCCTAGCGGATTCTCCTACAATGAGCAGTTCTTC.

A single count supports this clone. As DNA, the CDR3 is TGTGCCAGCAGTCATGCAGGGAATAATCAGCCCCAGCATTTT. Translation: CASSHAGNNQPQHF. The chain couples TRBV25-1 to TRBJ1-5; D possibly corresponds to TRBD1 (5 bases). Germline CDR1 is MGHDK and CDR2 is SYGVNS. V lost 5 bases, J lost 4 bases, and 12 bases lay in between. The CDR3 length is 14 residues.

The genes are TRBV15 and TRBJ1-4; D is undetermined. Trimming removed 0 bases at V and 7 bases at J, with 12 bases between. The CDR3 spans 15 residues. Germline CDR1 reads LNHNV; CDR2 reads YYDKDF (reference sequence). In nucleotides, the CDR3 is TGTGCCACCAGCAGAGATAATGTCCTGGGTGAAAAACTGTTTTTT. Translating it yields CATSRDNVLGEKLFF.

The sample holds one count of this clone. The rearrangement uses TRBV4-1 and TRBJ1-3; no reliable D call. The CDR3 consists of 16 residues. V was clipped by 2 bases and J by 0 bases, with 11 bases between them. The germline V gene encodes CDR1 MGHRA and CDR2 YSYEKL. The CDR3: CASSQQYPFSGNTIYF. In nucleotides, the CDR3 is TGCGCCAGCAGCCAACAGTACCCCTTCTCTGGAAACACCATATATTTT.

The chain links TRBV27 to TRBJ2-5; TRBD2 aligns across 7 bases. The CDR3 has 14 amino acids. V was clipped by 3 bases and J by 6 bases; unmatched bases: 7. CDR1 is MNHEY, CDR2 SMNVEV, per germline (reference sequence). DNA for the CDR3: TGTGCCAGCAGTTTTGGTGCGGGGGTAAAGACCCAGTACTTC. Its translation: CASSFGAGVKTQYF.

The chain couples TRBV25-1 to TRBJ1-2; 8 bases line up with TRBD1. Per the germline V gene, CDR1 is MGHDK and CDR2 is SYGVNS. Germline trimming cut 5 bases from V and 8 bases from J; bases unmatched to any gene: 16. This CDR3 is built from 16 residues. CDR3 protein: CASSTELRTGGDGYTF. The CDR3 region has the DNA TGTGCCAGCAGTACTGAGCTACGAACAGGGGGAGACGGCTACACCTTC.

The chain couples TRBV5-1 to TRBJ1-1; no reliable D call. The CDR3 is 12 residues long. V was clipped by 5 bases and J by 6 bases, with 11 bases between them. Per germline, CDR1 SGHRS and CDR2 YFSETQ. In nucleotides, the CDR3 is TGCGCCAGCAGTGAGGTTCGGTCTGAAGCTTTCTTT. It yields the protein CASSEVRSEAFF.

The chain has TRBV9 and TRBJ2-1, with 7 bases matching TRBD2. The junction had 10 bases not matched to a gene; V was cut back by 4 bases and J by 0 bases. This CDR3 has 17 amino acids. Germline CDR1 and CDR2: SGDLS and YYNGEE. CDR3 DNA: TGTGCCAGCAGCTTCTCCTTAGCGGGCGCCTCCTACAATGAGCAGTTCTTC. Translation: CASSFSLAGASYNEQFF.

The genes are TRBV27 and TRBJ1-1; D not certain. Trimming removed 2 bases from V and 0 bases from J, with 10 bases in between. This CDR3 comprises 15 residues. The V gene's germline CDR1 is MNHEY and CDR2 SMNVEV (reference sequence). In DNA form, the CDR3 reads TGTGCCAGCAGTTTAGTGGTTGGGATGAACACTGAAGCTTTCTTT. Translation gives CASSLVVGMNTEAFF.

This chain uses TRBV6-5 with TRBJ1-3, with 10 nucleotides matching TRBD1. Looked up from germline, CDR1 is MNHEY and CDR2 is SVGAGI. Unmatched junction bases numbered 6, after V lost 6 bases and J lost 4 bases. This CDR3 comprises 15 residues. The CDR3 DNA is TGTGCCAGCAGGGCAGGGACAGGGGCCGGAAACACCATATATTTT. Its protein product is CASRAGTGAGNTIYF.

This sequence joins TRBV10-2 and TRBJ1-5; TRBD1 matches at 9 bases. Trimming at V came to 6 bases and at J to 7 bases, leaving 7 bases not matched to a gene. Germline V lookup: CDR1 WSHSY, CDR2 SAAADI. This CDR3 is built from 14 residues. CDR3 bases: TGCGCCAGCAGGGACAGGGGACGTCAGCAGCCCCAGCATTTT. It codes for CASRDRGRQQPQHF.

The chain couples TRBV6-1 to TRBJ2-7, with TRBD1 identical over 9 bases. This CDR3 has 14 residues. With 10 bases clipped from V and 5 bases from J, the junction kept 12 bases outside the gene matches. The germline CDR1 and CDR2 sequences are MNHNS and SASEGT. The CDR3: CAIHPDRGRDEQYF. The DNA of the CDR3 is TGTGCCATCCACCCGGACAGGGGACGGGACGAGCAGTACTTC.

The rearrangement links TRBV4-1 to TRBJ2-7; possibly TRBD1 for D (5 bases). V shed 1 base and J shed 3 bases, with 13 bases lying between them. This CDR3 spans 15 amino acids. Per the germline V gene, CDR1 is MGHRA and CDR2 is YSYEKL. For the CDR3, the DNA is TGCGCCAGCAGCCAAGTGACCCCCGGACACTACGAGCAGTACTTC. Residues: CASSQVTPGHYEQYF.

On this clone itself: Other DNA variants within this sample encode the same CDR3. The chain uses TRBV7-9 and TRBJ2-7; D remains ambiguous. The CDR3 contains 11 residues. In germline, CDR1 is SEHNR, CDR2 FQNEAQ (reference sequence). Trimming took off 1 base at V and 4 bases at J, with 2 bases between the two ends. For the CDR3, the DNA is TGTGCCAGCAGCTTAGATTACGAGCAGTACTTC. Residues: CASSLDYEQYF.

Here the CDR3 reads CSVARGATGELFF. The CDR3 DNA follows: TGCAGCGTTGCTCGGGGCGCGACGGGGGAGCTGTTTTTT. The rearrangement joins TRBV29-1 to TRBJ2-2; tentatively, D is TRBD1 or TRBD2 (5 bases each). This CDR3 is 13 amino acids long. V shed 4 bases and J shed 8 bases, with 14 bases lying between them. Looked up from germline, CDR1 is SQVTM and CDR2 is ANQGSEA.

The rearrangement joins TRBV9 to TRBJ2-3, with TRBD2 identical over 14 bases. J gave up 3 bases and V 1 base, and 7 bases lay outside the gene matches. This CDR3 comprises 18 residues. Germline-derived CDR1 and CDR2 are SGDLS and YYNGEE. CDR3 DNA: TGTGCCAGCAGCGTACAGACCGGGACTAGCGGGAGAACAGATACGCAGTATTTT. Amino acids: CASSVQTGTSGRTDTQYF.

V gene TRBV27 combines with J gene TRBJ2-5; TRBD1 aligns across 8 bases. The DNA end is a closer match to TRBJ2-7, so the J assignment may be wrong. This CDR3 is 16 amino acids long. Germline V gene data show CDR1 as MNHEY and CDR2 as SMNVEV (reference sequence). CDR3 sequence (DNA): TGTGCCAGCAGTTTATCCCTACCGACAGGGGCCTACGAGCAGTACTTC. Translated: CASSLSLPTGAYEQYF.

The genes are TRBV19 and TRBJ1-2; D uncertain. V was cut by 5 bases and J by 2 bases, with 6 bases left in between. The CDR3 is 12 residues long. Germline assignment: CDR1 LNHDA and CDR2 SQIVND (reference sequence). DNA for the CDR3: TGTGCCAGTAGTTCAGAGAACTATGGCTACACCTTC. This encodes CASSSENYGYTF.

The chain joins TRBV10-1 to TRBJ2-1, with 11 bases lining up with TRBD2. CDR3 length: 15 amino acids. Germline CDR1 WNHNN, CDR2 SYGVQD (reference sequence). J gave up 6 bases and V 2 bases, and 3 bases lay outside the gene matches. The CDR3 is CASSEAGLAANEQFF. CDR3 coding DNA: TGCGCCAGCAGTGAGGCGGGACTAGCGGCCAATGAGCAGTTCTTC.

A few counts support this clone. The CDR3 is CASSSPSSTDTQYF. In DNA form, the CDR3 reads TGTGCCAGCAGTTCCCCCTCTAGCACAGATACGCAGTATTTT. This chain links TRBV27 with TRBJ2-3; D uncertain. CDR3 size: 14 residues. Trimming took 4 bases from V and 0 from J, leaving 8 bases between them. Germline V CDR1 and CDR2: MNHEY, SMNVEV (reference sequence).

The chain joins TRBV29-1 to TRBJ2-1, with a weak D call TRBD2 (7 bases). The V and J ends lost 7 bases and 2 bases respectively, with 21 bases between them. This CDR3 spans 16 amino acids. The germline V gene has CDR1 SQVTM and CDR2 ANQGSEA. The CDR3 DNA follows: TGCAGCGGATACGTGGGAGGGGGGGGTCCCTACAATGAGCAGTTCTTC. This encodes CSGYVGGGGPYNEQFF.

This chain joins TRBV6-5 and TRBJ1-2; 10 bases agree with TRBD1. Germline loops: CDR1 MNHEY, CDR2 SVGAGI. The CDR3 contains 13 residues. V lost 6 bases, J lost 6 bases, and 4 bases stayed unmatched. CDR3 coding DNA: TGTGCCAGCAGGGGACAGGGGACGAATGGCTACACCTTC. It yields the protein CASRGQGTNGYTF.

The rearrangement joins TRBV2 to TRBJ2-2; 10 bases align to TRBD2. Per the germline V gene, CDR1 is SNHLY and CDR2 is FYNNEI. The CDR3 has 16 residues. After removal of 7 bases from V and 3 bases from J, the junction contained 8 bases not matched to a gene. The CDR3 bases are TGTGCCAGCACAAGCGGGAGGGGCGCGGACACCGGGGAGCTGTTTTTT. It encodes CASTSGRGADTGELFF. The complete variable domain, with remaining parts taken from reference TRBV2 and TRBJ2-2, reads EPEVTQTPSHQVTQMGQEVILRCVPISNHLYFYWYRQILGQKVEFLVSFYNNEISEKSEIFDDQFSVERPDGSNFTLKIRSTKLEDSAMYFCASTSGRGADTGELFFGEGSRLTVL.

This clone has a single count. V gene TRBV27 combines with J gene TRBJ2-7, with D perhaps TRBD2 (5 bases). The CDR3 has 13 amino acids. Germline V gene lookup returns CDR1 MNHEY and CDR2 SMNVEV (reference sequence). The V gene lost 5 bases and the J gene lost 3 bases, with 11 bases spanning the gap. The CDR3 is CASSIGLNYEQYF. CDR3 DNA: TGTGCCAGCAGTATTGGACTTAACTACGAGCAGTACTTC.